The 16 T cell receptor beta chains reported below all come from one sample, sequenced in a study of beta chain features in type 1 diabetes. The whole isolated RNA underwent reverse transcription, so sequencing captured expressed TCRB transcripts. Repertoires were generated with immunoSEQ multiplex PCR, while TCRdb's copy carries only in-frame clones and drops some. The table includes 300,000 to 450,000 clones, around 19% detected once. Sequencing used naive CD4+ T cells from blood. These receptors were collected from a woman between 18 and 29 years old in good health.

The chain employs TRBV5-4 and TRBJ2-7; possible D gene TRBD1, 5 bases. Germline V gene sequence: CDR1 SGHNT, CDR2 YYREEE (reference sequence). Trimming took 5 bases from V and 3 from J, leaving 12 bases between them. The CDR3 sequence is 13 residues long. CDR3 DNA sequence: TGTGCCAGCAGTCCAGGGCTGGACTACGAGCAGTACTTC. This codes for CASSPGLDYEQYF.

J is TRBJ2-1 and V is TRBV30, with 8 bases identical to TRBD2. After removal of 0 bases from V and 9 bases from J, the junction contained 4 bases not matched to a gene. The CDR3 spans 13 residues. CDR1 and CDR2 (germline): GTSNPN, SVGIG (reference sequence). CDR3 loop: CAWSVRGGSEQFF. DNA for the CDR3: TGTGCCTGGAGTGTACGGGGGGGCAGTGAGCAGTTCTTC. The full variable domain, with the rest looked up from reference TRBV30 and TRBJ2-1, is SQTIHQWPATLVQPVGSPLSLECTVEGTSNPNLYWYRQAAGRGLQLLFYSVGIGQISSEVPQNLSASRPQDRQFILSSKKLLLSDSGFYLCAWSVRGGSEQFFGPGTRLTVL.

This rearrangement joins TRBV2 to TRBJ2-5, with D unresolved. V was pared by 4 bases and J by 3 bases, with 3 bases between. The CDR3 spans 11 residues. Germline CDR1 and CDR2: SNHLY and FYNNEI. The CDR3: CASSVKETQYF. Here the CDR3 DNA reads TGTGCCAGCAGTGTAAAAGAGACCCAGTACTTC.

In DNA form, the CDR3 reads TGTGCCACCAGCTTGGGGCGGCTGAACACTGAAGCTTTCTTT. Its translation is CATSLGRLNTEAFF. V is TRBV15 and J is TRBJ1-1; TRBD1 is a possible D gene (5 bases). This CDR3 has 14 residues. The V end was cut by 5 bases, the J end by 0 bases, with 10 bases between. Germline V CDR1 and CDR2: LNHNV, YYDKDF (reference sequence).

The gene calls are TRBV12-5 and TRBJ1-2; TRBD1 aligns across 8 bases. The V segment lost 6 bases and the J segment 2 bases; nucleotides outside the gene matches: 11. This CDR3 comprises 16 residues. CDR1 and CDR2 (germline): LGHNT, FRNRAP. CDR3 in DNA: TGTGCTAGTGGACCCGGGACAGGCCACCCGAACTATGGCTACACCTTC. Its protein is CASGPGTGHPNYGYTF.

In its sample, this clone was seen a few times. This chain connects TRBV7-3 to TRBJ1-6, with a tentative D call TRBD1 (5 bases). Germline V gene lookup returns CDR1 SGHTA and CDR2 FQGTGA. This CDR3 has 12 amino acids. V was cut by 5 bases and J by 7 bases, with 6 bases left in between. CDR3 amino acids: CASSQGNSPLHF. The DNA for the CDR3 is TGTGCCAGCAGCCAGGGAAATTCACCCCTCCACTTT.

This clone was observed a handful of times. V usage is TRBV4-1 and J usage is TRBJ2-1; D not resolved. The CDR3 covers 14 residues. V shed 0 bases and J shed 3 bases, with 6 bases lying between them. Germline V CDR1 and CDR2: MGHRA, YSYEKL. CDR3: CASSQELLYNEQFF. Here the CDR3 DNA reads TGCGCCAGCAGCCAAGAACTTCTCTACAATGAGCAGTTCTTC.

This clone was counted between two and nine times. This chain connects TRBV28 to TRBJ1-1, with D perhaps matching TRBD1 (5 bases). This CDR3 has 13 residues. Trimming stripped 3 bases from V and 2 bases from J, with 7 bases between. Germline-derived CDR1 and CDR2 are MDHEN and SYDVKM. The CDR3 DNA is TGTGCCAGCAGTTTGACAGCTAACACTGAAGCTTTCTTT. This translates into CASSLTANTEAFF.

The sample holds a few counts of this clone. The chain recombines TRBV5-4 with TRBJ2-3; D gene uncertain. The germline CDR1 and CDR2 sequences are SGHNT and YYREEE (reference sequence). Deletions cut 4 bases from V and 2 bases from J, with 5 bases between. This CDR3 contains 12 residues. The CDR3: CASSQDTDTQYF. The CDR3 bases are TGTGCCAGCAGCCAGGACACAGATACGCAGTATTTT.

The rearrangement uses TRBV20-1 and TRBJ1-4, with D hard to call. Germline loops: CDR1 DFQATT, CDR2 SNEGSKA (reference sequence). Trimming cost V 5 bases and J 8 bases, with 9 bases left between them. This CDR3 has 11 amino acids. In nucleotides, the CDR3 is TGCAGTGCTTCACTCGGGGAAAAACTGTTTTTT. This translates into CSASLGEKLFF.

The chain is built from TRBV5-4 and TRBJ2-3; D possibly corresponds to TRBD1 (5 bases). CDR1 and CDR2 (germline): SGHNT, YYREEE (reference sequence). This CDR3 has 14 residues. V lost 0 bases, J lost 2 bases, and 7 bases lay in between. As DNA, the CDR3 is TGTGCCAGCAGCTTGGAGGGGATCACAGATACGCAGTATTTT. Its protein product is CASSLEGITDTQYF.

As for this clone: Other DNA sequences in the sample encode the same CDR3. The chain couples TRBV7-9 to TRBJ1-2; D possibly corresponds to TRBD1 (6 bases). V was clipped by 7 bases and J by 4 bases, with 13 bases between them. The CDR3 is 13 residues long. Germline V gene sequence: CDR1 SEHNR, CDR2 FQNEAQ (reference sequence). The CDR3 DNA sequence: TGTGCCAGCACCCCGGGGGGCGGCTATGGCTACACCTTC. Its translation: CASTPGGGYGYTF.

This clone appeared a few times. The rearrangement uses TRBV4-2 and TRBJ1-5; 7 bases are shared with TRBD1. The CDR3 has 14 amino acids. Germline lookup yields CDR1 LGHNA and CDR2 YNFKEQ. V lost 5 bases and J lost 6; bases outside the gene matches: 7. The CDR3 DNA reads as TGTGCCAGCAGCTCCGGGACAGCTAGTCAGCCCCAGCATTTT. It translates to CASSSGTASQPQHF.

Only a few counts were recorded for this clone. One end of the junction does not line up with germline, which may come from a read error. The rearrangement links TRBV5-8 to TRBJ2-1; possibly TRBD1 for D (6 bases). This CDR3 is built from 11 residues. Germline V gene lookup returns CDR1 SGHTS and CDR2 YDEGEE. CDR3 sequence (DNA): TGTGCCAGCAGCCGAGACAGGTCTGCCGTCTTC. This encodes CASSRDRSAVF.

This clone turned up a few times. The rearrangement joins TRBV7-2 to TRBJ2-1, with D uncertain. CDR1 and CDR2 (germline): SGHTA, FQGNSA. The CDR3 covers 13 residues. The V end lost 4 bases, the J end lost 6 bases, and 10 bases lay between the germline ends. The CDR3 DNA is TGTGCCAGCAGCTCCCAACTCATCAATGAGCAGTTCTTC. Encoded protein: CASSSQLINEQFF.

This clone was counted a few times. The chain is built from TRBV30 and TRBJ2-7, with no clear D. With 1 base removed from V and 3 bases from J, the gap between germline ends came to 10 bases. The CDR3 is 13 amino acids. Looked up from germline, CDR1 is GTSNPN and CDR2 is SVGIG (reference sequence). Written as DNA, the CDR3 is TGTGCCTGGAGTGGGGCACTTTTCTACGAGCAGTACTTC. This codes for CAWSGALFYEQYF. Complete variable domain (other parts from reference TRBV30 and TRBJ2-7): SQTIHQWPATLVQPVGSPLSLECTVEGTSNPNLYWYRQAAGRGLQLLFYSVGIGQISSEVPQNLSASRPQDRQFILSSKKLLLSDSGFYLCAWSGALFYEQYFGPGTRLTVT.